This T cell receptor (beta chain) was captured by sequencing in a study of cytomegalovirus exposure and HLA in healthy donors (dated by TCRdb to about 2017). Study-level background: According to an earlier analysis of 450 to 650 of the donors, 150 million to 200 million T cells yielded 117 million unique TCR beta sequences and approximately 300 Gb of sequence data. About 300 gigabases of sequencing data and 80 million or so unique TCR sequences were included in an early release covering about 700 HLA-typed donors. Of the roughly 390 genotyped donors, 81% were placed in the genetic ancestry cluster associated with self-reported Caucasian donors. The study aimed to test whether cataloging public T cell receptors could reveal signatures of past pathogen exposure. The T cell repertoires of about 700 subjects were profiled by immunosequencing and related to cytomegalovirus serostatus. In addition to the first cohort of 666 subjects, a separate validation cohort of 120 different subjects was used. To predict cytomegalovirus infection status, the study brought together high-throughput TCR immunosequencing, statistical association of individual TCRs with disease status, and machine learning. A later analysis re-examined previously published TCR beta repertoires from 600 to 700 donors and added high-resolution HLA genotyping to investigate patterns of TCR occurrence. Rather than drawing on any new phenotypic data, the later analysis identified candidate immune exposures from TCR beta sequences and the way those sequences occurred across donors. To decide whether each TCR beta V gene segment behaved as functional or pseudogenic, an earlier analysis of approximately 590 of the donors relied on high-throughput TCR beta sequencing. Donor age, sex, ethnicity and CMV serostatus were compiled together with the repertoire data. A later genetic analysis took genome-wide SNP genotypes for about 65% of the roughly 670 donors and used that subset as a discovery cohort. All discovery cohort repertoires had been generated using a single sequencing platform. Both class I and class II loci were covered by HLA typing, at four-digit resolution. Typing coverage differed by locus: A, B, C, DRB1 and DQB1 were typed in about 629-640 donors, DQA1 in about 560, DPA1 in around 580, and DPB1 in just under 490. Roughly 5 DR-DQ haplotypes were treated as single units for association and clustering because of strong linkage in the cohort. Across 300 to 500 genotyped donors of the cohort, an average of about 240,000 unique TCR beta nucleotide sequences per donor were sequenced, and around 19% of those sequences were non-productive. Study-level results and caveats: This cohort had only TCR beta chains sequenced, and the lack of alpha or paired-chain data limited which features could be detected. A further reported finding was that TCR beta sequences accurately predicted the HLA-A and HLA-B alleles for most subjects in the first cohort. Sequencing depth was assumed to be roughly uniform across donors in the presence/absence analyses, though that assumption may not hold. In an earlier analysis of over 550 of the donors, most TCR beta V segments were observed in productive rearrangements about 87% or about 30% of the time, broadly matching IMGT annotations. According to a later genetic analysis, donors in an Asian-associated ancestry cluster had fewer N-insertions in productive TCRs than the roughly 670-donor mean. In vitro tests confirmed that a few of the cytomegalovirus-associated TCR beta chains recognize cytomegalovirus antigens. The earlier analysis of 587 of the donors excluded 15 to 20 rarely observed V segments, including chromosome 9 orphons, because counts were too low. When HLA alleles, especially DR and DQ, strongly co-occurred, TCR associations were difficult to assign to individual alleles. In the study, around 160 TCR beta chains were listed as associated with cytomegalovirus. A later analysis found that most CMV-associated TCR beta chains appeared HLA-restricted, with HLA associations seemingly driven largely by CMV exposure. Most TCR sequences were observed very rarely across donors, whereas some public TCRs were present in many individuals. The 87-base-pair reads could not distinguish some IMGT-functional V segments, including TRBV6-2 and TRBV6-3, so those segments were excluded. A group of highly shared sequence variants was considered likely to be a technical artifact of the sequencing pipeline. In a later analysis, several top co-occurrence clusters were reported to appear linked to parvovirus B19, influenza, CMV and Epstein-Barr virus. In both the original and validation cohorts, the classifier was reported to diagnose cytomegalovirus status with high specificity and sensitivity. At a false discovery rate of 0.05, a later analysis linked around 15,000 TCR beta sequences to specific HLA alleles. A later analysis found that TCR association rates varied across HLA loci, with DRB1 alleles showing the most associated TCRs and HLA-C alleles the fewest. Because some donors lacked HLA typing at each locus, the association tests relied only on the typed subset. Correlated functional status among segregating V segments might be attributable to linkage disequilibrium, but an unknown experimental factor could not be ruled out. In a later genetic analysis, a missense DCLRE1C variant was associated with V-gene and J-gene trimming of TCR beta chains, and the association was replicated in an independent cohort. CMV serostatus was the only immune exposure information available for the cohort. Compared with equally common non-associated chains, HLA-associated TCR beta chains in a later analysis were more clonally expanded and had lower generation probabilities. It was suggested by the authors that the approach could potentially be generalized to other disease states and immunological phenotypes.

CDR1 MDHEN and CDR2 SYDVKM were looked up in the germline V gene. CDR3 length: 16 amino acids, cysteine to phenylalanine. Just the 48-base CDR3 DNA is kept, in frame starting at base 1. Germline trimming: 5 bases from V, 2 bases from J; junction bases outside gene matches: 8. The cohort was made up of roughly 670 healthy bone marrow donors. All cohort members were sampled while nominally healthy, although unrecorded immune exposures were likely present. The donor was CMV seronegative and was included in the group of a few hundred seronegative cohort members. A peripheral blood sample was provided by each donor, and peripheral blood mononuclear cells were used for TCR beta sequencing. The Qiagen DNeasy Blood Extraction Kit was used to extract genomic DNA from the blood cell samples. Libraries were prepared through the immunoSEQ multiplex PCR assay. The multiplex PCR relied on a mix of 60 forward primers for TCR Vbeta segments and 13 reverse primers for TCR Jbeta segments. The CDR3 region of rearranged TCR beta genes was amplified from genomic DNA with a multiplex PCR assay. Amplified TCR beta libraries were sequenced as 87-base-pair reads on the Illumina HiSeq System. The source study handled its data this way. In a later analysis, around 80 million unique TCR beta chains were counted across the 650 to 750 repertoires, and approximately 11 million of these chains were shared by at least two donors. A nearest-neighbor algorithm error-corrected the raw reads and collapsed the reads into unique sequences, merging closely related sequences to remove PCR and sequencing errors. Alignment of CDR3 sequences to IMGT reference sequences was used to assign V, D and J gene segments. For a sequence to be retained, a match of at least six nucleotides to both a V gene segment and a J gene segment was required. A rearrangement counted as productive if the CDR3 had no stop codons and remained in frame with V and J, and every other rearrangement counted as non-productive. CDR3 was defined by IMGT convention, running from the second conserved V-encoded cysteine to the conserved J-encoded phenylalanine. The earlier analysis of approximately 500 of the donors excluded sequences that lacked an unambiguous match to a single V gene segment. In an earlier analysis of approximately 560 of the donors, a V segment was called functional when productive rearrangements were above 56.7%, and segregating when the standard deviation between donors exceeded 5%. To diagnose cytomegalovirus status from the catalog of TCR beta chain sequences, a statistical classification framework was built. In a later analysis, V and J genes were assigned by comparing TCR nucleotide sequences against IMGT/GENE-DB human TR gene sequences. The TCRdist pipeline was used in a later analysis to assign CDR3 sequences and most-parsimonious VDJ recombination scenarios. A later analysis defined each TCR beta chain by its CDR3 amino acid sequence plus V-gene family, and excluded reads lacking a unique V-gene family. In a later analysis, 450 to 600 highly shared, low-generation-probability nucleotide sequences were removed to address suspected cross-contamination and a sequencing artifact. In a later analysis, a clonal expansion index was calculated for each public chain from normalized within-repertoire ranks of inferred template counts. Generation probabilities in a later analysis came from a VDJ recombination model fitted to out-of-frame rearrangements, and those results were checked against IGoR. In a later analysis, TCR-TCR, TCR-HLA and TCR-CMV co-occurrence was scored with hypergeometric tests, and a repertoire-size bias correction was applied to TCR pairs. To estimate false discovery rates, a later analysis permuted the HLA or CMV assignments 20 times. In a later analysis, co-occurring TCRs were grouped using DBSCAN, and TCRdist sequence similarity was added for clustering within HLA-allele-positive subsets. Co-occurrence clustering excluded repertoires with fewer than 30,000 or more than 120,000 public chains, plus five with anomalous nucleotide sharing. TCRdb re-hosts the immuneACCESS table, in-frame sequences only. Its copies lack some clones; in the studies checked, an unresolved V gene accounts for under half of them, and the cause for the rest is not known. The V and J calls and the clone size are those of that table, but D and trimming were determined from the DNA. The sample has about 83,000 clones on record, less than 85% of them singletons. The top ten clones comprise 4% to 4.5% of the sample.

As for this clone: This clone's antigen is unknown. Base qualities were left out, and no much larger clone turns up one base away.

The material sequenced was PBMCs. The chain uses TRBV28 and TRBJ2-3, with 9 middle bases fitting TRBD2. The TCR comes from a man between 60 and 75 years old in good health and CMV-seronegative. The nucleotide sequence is TGTGCCAGCAGTCCCGCGGGGGGGCTAACCACAGATACGCAGTATTTT. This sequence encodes CASSPAGGLTTDTQYF.